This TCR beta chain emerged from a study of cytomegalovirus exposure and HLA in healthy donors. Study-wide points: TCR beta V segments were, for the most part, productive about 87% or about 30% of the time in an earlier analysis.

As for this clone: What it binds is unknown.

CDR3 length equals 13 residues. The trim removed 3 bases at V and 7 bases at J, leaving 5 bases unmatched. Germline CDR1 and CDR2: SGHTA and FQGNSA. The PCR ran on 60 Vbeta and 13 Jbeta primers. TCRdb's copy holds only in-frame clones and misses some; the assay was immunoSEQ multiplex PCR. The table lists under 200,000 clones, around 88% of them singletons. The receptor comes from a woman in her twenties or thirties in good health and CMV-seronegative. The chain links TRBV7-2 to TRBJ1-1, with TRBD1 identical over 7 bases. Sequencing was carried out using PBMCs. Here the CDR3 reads CASSFDRVGEAFF. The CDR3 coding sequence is TGTGCCAGCAGCTTTGACAGGGTGGGTGAAGCTTTCTTT.